These 25 T cell receptor beta chains came from one sample sequenced in a study of shared clonotypes between healthy human individuals. TCRdb keeps only in-frame clones here, not all; method: immunoSEQ multiplex PCR. The sample records some 2.1 million clones, roughly 95% being singletons. Sample: naive CD4+ T cells sorted from blood. Documented subset: CD45RA+ positively selected. These receptors were obtained from a man younger than 35 in good health.

The rearrangement joins TRBV19 to TRBJ2-7; 10 bases match TRBD1. There are 15 residues in the CDR3. Germline V gene sequence: CDR1 LNHDA, CDR2 SQIVND (reference sequence). J lost 2 bases, V lost 5 bases, and 6 bases had no gene match. CDR3 bases: TGTGCCAGTAGTGACAGGACAGGGGGTACCTACGAGCAGTACTTC. The encoded protein is CASSDRTGGTYEQYF.

The rearrangement links TRBV2 to TRBJ1-1; 9 bases match TRBD1. The CDR3 totals 15 residues. V shed 6 bases, J shed 4 bases, and the junction held 9 bases outside the gene matches. Germline CDR1 and CDR2: SNHLY and FYNNEI. In DNA form, the CDR3 reads TGTGCCAGCAGAGAGGGACAGGGTCGGATCACTGAAGCTTTCTTT. Its translation is CASREGQGRITEAFF.

This chain links TRBV4-3 with TRBJ2-2, with 10 bases aligning to TRBD2. This CDR3 is 21 amino acids long. Germline V CDR1 and CDR2: LGHNA, YSLEER. With V trimmed by 0 bases and J by 4 bases, 17 bases remained unmatched. In DNA, the CDR3 is TGCGCCAGCAGCCAAGATTGGGTAGCGGGGGGTGAATGGGTAGTCACCGGGGAGCTGTTTTTT. Protein product: CASSQDWVAGGEWVVTGELFF.

This chain connects TRBV2 to TRBJ1-1, with D perhaps TRBD1 (6 bases). The germline V gene encodes CDR1 SNHLY and CDR2 FYNNEI. Trimming took 3 bases from V and 8 from J, leaving 10 bases between them. This CDR3 contains 12 residues. As DNA, the CDR3 is TGTGCCAGCAGTGATGCGACAGGCGAAGCTTTCTTT. This codes for CASSDATGEAFF.

The chain joins TRBV2 to TRBJ2-7; 7 positions match TRBD2. The CDR3 has 14 residues. Germline V CDR1 and CDR2: SNHLY, FYNNEI. V lost 7 bases, J lost 5 bases, and 11 bases stayed unmatched. CDR3 nucleotides: TGTGCCAGCATGAGGGAGGGCCGGAAGAACGAGCAGTACTTC. It translates to CASMREGRKNEQYF.

V usage is TRBV6-5 and J usage is TRBJ2-7; TRBD1 is a possible D gene (6 bases). Germline loops: CDR1 MNHEY, CDR2 SVGAGI. The CDR3 has 12 amino acids. Trimming shortened V by 4 bases and J by 9 bases, and 13 bases separated the two germline ends. CDR3 residues: CASSWAGDVQYF. The CDR3 DNA sequence: TGTGCCAGCAGTTGGGCAGGGGATGTGCAGTACTTC.

The V call is TRBV2, the J call TRBJ2-3, with 8 positions matching TRBD2. V was clipped by 2 bases and J by 1 base; unmatched bases: 17. This CDR3 spans 20 amino acids. CDR1 and CDR2 (germline): SNHLY, FYNNEI. As DNA, the CDR3 is TGTGCCAGCAGTGAACGGTTACAGAAAATAGCGGGGACACGCACAGATACGCAGTATTTT. Translated, it gives CASSERLQKIAGTRTDTQYF. The full variable domain, its missing parts supplied by reference TRBV2 and TRBJ2-3, is EPEVTQTPSHQVTQMGQEVILRCVPISNHLYFYWYRQILGQKVEFLVSFYNNEISEKSEIFDDQFSVERPDGSNFTLKIRSTKLEDSAMYFCASSERLQKIAGTRTDTQYFGPGTRLTVL.

The chain combines TRBV7-2 with TRBJ2-1; D is perhaps TRBD2 (6 bases). V lost 6 bases and J 7 bases, leaving 16 bases between the germline ends. The CDR3 sequence is 14 residues long. The germline V gene has CDR1 SGHTA and CDR2 FQGNSA. The CDR3 sequence: CASSRSGPQNEQFF. In nucleotides, the CDR3 is TGTGCCAGCAGTCGTAGCGGACCACAGAATGAGCAGTTCTTC.

The chain is built from TRBV5-8 and TRBJ2-1, with D possibly TRBD1 on 5 matching bases. Trimming shortened V by 4 bases and J by 0 bases, and 14 bases separated the two germline ends. This CDR3 is 16 amino acids long. Germline-derived CDR1 and CDR2 are SGHTS and YDEGEE. The CDR3 reads CASSRGSTLSYNEQFF. The DNA for the CDR3 is TGTGCCAGCAGCAGGGGCTCGACTCTCTCCTACAATGAGCAGTTCTTC.

For the CDR3, the DNA is TGTGCCAGCTCACAGGGAGTTGACACTGAAGCTTTCTTT. Its translation: CASSQGVDTEAFF. The chain uses TRBV18 and TRBJ1-1, with D unresolved. The CDR3 is made up of 13 amino acids. Germline CDR1 is KGHSH and CDR2 is LQKENI. Trimming shortened V by 4 bases and J by 3 bases, and 9 bases separated the two germline ends.

This CDR3 reads CASNHLLGTEAFF. The CDR3 coding sequence is TGTGCCAGCAACCATCTTTTGGGGACTGAAGCTTTCTTT. The chain is built from TRBV7-8 and TRBJ1-1; no firm D call. CDR3 length: 13 amino acids. The V end was cut by 7 bases, the J end by 5 bases, with 14 bases between. Germline V gives CDR1 SGHVS, CDR2 FQNEAQ.

J is TRBJ1-5 and V is TRBV6-1; D gene ambiguous. V was cut by 1 base and J by 0 bases, with 10 bases left in between. Germline CDR1 reads MNHNS; CDR2 reads SASEGT. The CDR3 loop spans 16 amino acids. The CDR3 sequence is CASSEGARYSNQPQHF. The CDR3, as DNA: TGTGCCAGCAGTGAAGGGGCCCGTTATAGCAATCAGCCCCAGCATTTT.

This clone was observed once. This chain links TRBV6-1 with TRBJ2-7; 7 nucleotides line up with TRBD2. Trimming took 9 bases from V and 4 from J; bases not matched to a gene: 6. The length of the CDR3 is 12 residues. The V gene's germline CDR1 is MNHNS and CDR2 SASEGT. The CDR3 is CASEREGYEQYF. CDR3 sequence (DNA): TGTGCCAGTGAGCGGGAAGGGTACGAGCAGTACTTC.

This chain links TRBV2 with TRBJ1-4; weak D call: TRBD1 (6 bases). V lost 7 bases and J 2 bases, leaving 11 bases between the germline ends. Germline loops: CDR1 SNHLY, CDR2 FYNNEI. This CDR3 has 14 amino acids. The CDR3 reads CASNQGNTNEKLFF. In nucleotides, the CDR3 is TGTGCCAGCAACCAGGGGAATACTAATGAAAAACTGTTTTTT.

The gene calls are TRBV6-1 and TRBJ2-7; a possible D gene is TRBD2 (6 bases). Germline V gene sequence: CDR1 MNHNS, CDR2 SASEGT. Between the trimmed V and J ends, which lost 2 bases and 0 bases, there was a span of 8 bases. The CDR3 has 14 residues. The CDR3 reads CASSETSLSYEQYF. Written as DNA, the CDR3 is TGTGCCAGCAGTGAAACTAGCCTCTCCTACGAGCAGTACTTC.

This clone appeared a single time. The J gene is TRBJ1-5, the V gene TRBV2, with 7 bases lining up with TRBD1. CDR3 length equals 13 residues. From germline, CDR1 is SNHLY and CDR2 FYNNEI. After removal of 11 bases from V and 5 bases from J, the junction contained 9 bases not matched to a gene. The CDR3 DNA reads TGTGCCGCCAGGGACAGATCTTATCAGCCCCAGCATTTT. Its protein is CAARDRSYQPQHF.

This chain connects TRBV28 to TRBJ2-7; the match to TRBD1 covers 7 bases. In germline, CDR1 is MDHEN, CDR2 SYDVKM. The CDR3 is 15 amino acids. The V gene end was trimmed by 7 bases and the J gene end by 0 bases; junction bases not matched to a gene: 9. In DNA form, the CDR3 reads TGTGCCAGCACCTCGACAGGGACAAGCTCCTACGAGCAGTACTTC. Its protein is CASTSTGTSSYEQYF.

V gene TRBV30 combines with J gene TRBJ2-7; either TRBD1 or TRBD2 may supply D (5 bases each). Trimming pared 0 bases from V and 0 bases from J, leaving 15 bases between. Looked up from germline, CDR1 is GTSNPN and CDR2 is SVGIG (reference sequence). CDR3 size: 16 residues. CDR3 bases: TGTGCCTGGAGTGTAATGGGGCGGGTAAGCTCCTACGAGCAGTACTTC. Protein sequence: CAWSVMGRVSSYEQYF.

The genes are TRBV6-1 and TRBJ1-2; 8 bases map to TRBD1. Germline V lookup: CDR1 MNHNS, CDR2 SASEGT. With 8 bases clipped from V and 11 bases from J, the junction kept 16 bases outside the gene matches. The CDR3 has 14 residues. The chain's CDR3 is CASRPVAGQALYTF. The CDR3 DNA is TGTGCCAGCCGTCCTGTTGCGGGACAGGCCCTTTACACCTTC.

This chain links TRBV18 with TRBJ2-7; TRBD1 matches 8 bases. Germline-derived CDR1 and CDR2 are KGHSH and LQKENI. The V gene end was trimmed by 3 bases and the J gene end by 3 bases; junction bases not matched to a gene: 4. The CDR3 has 14 residues. CDR3 coding DNA: TGTGCCAGCTCACCGGCAGGGGGCCTCTACGAGCAGTACTTC. As protein: CASSPAGGLYEQYF. The full variable domain, rest sourced from reference TRBV18 and TRBJ2-7, is NAGVMQNPRHLVRRRGQEARLRCSPMKGHSHVYWYRQLPEEGLKFMVYLQKENIIDESGMPKERFSAEFPKEGPSILRIQQVVRGDSAAYFCASSPAGGLYEQYFGPGTRLTVT.

The chain is built from TRBV6-1 and TRBJ2-3; 12 bases align to TRBD2. Germline V lookup: CDR1 MNHNS, CDR2 SASEGT. Unmatched junction bases numbered 7, after V lost 2 bases and J lost 4 bases. This CDR3 spans 17 amino acids. The CDR3 DNA reads TGTGCCAGCAGTGAACAAACACTAGCGGGGGGAGCAGATACGCAGTATTTT. It yields the protein CASSEQTLAGGADTQYF.

The chain recombines TRBV4-2 with TRBJ2-1; a weak D match, TRBD2 (6 bases). The CDR3 length is 14 residues. The V end was cut by 4 bases, the J end by 7 bases, with 14 bases between. CDR1 and CDR2 from the germline V gene are LGHNA and YNFKEQ. Here the CDR3 DNA reads TGTGCCAGCAGCCCCCAAGGGACTTGGAATGAGCAGTTCTTC. It yields the protein CASSPQGTWNEQFF.

The rearrangement links TRBV11-2 to TRBJ2-1, with 8 bases that match TRBD2. Germline CDR1 and CDR2: SGHAT and FQNNGV. The CDR3 covers 16 residues. Losses at the gene ends were 0 bases for V and 8 bases for J; bases not matched to a gene: 9. For the CDR3, the DNA is TGTGCCAGCAGCTTAGATTTTGGCGGGGGGATCGATGAGCAGTTCTTC. Encoded protein: CASSLDFGGGIDEQFF.

The chain employs TRBV5-6 and TRBJ2-7, with 8 bases that match TRBD2. The CDR3 has 16 amino acids. Germline V gene data show CDR1 as SGHDT and CDR2 as YYEEEE. V dropped 2 bases and J dropped 1; count of bases not matched to a gene: 8. The CDR3 loop reads CASSFESGSPSYEQYF. The CDR3 coding sequence is TGTGCCAGCAGCTTCGAGAGCGGGAGTCCGTCCTACGAGCAGTACTTC.

Turning to this clone: Possible read error: a much larger clone is one base away. Other DNA sequences in the same sample also yield this CDR3. This chain links TRBV7-2 with TRBJ2-7; D unclear. Germline-derived CDR1 and CDR2 are SGHTA and FQGNSA. The CDR3 sequence is 13 residues long. Trimming left V 0 bases short and J 1 base short, with 4 bases between. The DNA of the CDR3 is TGTGCCAGCAGCTTAGCGGGGTCCTACGAGCAGTACTTC. Its translation: CASSLAGSYEQYF.